The clone carrying this T cell receptor beta chain was observed a single time. Its target is not known. Here immunoSEQ multiplex PCR was the method, and the copy in TCRdb shows in-frame clones only, minus some. Of just over 60,000 clones detected, roughly 77% appear once; the ten largest clones hold 4% to 5%. This sample stems from a study of radiotherapy plus CTLA-4 blockade in lung cancer. For the study at large: Disease control was achieved by around 32% of patients, and objective responses by about 19%.

Study results and caveats: Dynamics of early blood T cell clones, together with interferon-beta, were reportedly the best predictors of response.

There are 15 residues in the CDR3. V was cut by 9 bases and J by 12 bases, with 27 bases left in between. Germline values: CDR1 MNHEY, CDR2 SVGAGI. The V and J genes are TRBV6-5 and TRBJ2-1, with D unclear. The material sequenced was peripheral blood, taken from a patient treated with radiotherapy plus ipilimumab. The TCR originated in a human donor with non-small cell lung cancer who had a complete response to radiotherapy plus ipilimumab. DNA of the CDR3: TGTGCCAGTGCCGGGCCGGAGACGGAGCTCCCGGGGCAGTTCTTC. Translating gives CASAGPETELPGQFF.